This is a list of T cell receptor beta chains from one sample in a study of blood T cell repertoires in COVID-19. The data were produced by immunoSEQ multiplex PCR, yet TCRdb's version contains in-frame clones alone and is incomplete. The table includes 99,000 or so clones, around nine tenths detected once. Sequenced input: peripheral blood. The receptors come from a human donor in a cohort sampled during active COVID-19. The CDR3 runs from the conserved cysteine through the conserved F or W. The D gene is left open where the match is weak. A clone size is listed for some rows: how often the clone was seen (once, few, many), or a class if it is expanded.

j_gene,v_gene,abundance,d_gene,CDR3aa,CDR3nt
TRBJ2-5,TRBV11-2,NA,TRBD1,CASSLSVGTGKETQYF,TGTGCCAGCAGCTTAAGTGTAGGGACAGGGAAAGAGACCCAGTACTTC
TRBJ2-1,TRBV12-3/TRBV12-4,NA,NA,CASSLGGEQFF,TGTGCCAGCAGTTTAGGCGGTGAGCAGTTCTTC
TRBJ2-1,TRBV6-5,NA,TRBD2,CASSFAGGLGMFF,TGTGCCAGCAGTTTTGCGGGAGGTTTAGGTATGTTCTTC
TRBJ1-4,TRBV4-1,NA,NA,CASSYGVWVEKLFF,TGCGCCAGCAGCTACGGGGTCTGGGTTGAAAAACTGTTTTTT
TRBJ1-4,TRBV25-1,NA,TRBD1,CASISDRGRTNEKLFF,TGTGCCAGCATTTCGGACAGGGGGCGGACTAATGAAAAACTGTTTTTT
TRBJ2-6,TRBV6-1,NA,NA,CASSEEGAGANVLTF,TGTGCCAGCAGTGAAGAGGGGGCTGGGGCCAACGTCCTGACTTTC
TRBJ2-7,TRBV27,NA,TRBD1,CASGDRPYEQYF,TGTGCCAGCGGGGACAGACCCTACGAGCAGTACTTC
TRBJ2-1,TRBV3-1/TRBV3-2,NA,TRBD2,CASSPEERGSNEQFF,TGTGCCAGCAGCCCCGAAGAGCGGGGGTCGAATGAGCAGTTCTTC
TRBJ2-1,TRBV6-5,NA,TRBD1,CASSYPGQGGDEQFF,TGTGCCAGCAGTTACCCGGGACAGGGTGGAGATGAGCAGTTCTTC
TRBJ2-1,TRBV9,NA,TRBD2,CASSTRLAGAINEQFF,TGTGCCAGCAGCACCAGACTAGCGGGGGCTATTAATGAGCAGTTCTTC
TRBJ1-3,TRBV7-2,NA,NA,CASSLGGTRTRASGNTIYF,TGTGCCAGCAGCTTAGGCGGCACTAGAACTCGAGCCTCTGGAAACACCATATATTTT
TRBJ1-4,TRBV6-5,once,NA,CASRQGTNEKLFF,TGTGCCAGCAGACAGGGAACTAATGAAAAACTGTTTTTT
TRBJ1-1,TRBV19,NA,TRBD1,CASSWTGNTEAFF,TGTGCCAGTAGCTGGACAGGGAACACTGAAGCTTTCTTT
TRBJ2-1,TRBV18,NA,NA,CASSPRLTNEQFF,TGTGCCAGCTCACCGCGACTCACCAATGAGCAGTTCTTC
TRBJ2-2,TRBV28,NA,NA,CASTLTGELFF,TGTGCCAGCACCCTCACCGGGGAGCTGTTTTTT
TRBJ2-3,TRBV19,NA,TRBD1,CASSMGQGADTQYF,TGTGCCAGTAGTATGGGACAGGGGGCAGATACGCAGTATTTT
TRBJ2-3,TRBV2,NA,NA,CASSRQADTQYF,TGTGCCAGCAGTCGACAGGCAGATACGCAGTATTTT
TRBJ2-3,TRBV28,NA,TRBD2,CASGSTSWYTDTQYF,TGTGCCAGCGGATCGACTAGCTGGTACACAGATACGCAGTATTTT
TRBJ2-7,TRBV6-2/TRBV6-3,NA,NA,CASSYSVSYGQYF,TGTGCCAGCAGTTATAGCGTTTCCTACGGGCAGTACTTC
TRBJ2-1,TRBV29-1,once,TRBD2,CSVAGTSGRARYNEQFF,TGCAGCGTCGCCGGGACTAGCGGGAGGGCAAGGTACAATGAGCAGTTCTTC
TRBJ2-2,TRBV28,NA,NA,CASSWRNTGELFF,TGTGCCAGCAGTTGGAGGAACACCGGGGAGCTGTTTTTT
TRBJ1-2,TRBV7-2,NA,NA,CASSLAQGGGYGYTF,TGTGCCAGCAGCTTAGCCCAGGGAGGTGGCTATGGCTACACCTTC